This T cell receptor (beta chain) was recovered during a study of identical twins (dated by TCRdb to between 2015 and 2016). Looking at the study overall: The study deep-sequenced TCR alpha and beta repertoires from monozygotic twins, unrelated adults of various ages and cord blood to test whether fetal clonotypes persist. Replicate twin experiments were performed at different times using different library preparation protocols to rule out contamination.

There are 14 amino acids in the CDR3, from cysteine to phenylalanine inclusive. Of the read, only the CDR3 DNA is kept; its 42 bases are in frame from base 1. Cut back by 5 bases and 4 bases, the V and J ends lie 18 bases apart. The germline V gene encodes CDR1 SQVTM and CDR2 ANQGSEA. On the study overall, not on this receptor specifically: Because the same donors could not be followed over many years, the conclusions relied on cross-sectional statistical analysis. Abundant cord blood beta clonotypes had fewer insertions, young adult naive repertoires showed a similar but weaker trend, and memory repertoires showed no such trend. The excess sharing between twins in beta out-of-frame sequences was weaker because fewer shared sequences reduced the signal-to-noise ratio. Zero-insertion analyses could be partly confounded by invariant T cells such as MAIT and iNKT, though diverse VJ usage argued against such confounding for most clonotypes. Recombination models systematically underestimated out-of-frame TCR alpha sharing in monozygotic twins but agreed with sharing between unrelated individuals. Compared with coincidental sharing between unrelated individuals, out-of-frame TCR alpha sequences shared between twins had an excess of sequences with low generation probability.

Only healthy Caucasian donors were included. Three pairs of female monozygotic twins, all aged roughly 18 to 30 years, made up the twin cohort. Peripheral blood mononuclear cells were used as the source from which RNA for TCR libraries was isolated. Of note for this clonotype: Its recognized antigen is unknown. Base-call qualities are not available, and no considerably larger clone is one nucleotide away.

To prepare the library, 5' RACE was applied. The instrument given in TCRdb is Illumina HiSeq 2000. A universal primer binding site was introduced by template switching, and a unique molecular identifier was present in the final cDNA, enabling accurate counting of TCR cDNA molecules. First-strand cDNA for TCR alpha and beta chains was synthesized from specific primers in the conserved constant-segment region. To control for contamination, every cDNA library carried two barcodes: a SMART-Mk sample barcode plus Illumina barcodes. TruSeq adapter sequences along with Illumina sample barcodes were introduced in two successive PCR steps. Sequencing of the TCR alpha and beta cDNA libraries was done on the Illumina HiSeq platform using custom primers. The original methods were these. MiGEC processed the raw reads to extract unique molecular identifiers, while MiXCR was used to determine the CDR3 positions. Recombination models were inferred per individual with the repgenHMM and IGoR tools using an EM algorithm. Shared clonotypes were analyzed with the tcR package in R, and sharing was normalized by the product of cloneset sizes. To study raw recombination without the effects of thymic and clonal selection, out-of-frame nonproductive sequences were analyzed. TCRdb cleaned the public reads at Q25 with fastp, built clones with MiXCR and kept in-frame beta chains. Every distinct CDR3 protein forms one entry, paired with its most common genes and DNA. These V and J calls originate from TCRdb's pipeline instead of the authors' own analysis. This sample is represented by 600,000 to 850,000 distinct CDR3 sequences; about 20% of them were singletons. The ten biggest clones cover over 10% of the sample.

These data were likewise used in another study, on T cells expressing NK-cell markers. As the second study states: Under 10 donors provided sorted CD3+CD56+NKG2C+, CD3+CD56+NKG2C- and CD3+CD56-NKG2C+ T-cell subsets, whose TCR beta-chain repertoires were profiled. Of the eight sequenced donors, seven were found to be HCMV-seropositive and one was found to be HCMV-seronegative. In several experiments an anti-gammadeltaTCR antibody was added to restrict sorting to alphabetaTCR-expressing T cells. For several donors, the dominant CD3+CD56+NKG2C+ clonotypes were among the top 10 CD8+ clonotypes and accounted for roughly 1.0-8% of CD8+ T cells. Those dominant clonotypes were again the most abundant among CD3+CD56-NKG2C+ cells in a handful of donors, at about 28.3-65%. It remained unclear whether the expanded NKG2C-expressing T cell clones were specific for HCMV antigens. The eight sequenced donors were randomly selected healthy volunteers, three men and five women. HCMV serostatus was determined by detecting HCMV-specific IgG in serum with a commercial ELISA kit. For several donors, bulk peripheral blood T-cell repertoires were additionally sequenced from unsorted PBMC. MIGEC was used to demultiplex reads and group the reads by UMI, and MiTCR was used to assemble and quantify clonotypes. To exclude erroneous sequences, only TCR cDNA sequences supported by at least two reads were retained. The tcR package was used for downstream repertoire analysis, with clonotypes matched between fractions based on CDR3 nucleotide sequence plus V segment. VDJmatch was used to annotate antigen specificity against VDJdb, with one amino acid substitution allowed in CDR3.

The clonotype comes from a woman aged 18-35 years in good health. Recombination joined TRBV29-1 with TRBJ2-7, with the D gene uncertain. Material for sequencing was PBMCs. The CDR3 region has the sequence CSVSKTLRLYEQYF. The nucleotide sequence reads as follows: TGCAGCGTTAGCAAGACTCTACGTCTTTACGAGCAGTACTTC.